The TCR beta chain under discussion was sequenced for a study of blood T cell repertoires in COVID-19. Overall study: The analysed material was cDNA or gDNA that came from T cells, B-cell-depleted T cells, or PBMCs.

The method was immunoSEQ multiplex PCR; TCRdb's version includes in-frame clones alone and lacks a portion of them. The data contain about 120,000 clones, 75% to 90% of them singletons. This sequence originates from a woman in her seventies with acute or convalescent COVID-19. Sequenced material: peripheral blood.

For the CDR3, the DNA is TGTGCCAGCAGCGTTGGGGGACTTTTTGGAACGCAGTATTTT. Amino acid sequence: CASSVGGLFGTQYF. This chain connects TRBV9 to TRBJ2-3; possibly TRBD2 for D (6 bases). Germline V lookup: CDR1 SGDLS, CDR2 YYNGEE. The CDR3 covers 14 residues. V lost 2 bases, J lost 9 bases, and 16 bases lay in between.